These T cell receptor beta chains were read from a single sample in a study of cytomegalovirus exposure and HLA in healthy donors. Sequencing was performed with immunoSEQ multiplex PCR; in TCRdb, only in-frame clones are kept and a portion is missing. The table records over 150,000 clones, about 71% of them present only once. Material: PBMCs. The receptors shown here come from a man in his forties or fifties in good health and CMV-seronegative. The CDR3 runs from the conserved cysteine through the conserved F or W. Fields, in order: clone size, V gene, D gene, J gene, CDR3 DNA, CDR3 protein. D genes are given only for firm matches. Clone size appears in some rows only: once, few, many, or a class for an expanded clone.

clone size: NA
V gene: TRBV18
D gene: TRBD2
J gene: TRBJ2-1
CDR3 DNA: TGTGCCAGCTCACCACGAAACGGGACTAGCCCTCTTCGCTCCTACAATGAGCAGTTCTTC
CDR3 protein: CASSPRNGTSPLRSYNEQFF

clone size: NA
V gene: TRBV19
D gene: TRBD1
J gene: TRBJ1-2
CDR3 DNA: TGTGCCAGTAATGACAGGGGTAAGGACTATGGCTACACCTTC
CDR3 protein: CASNDRGKDYGYTF

clone size: NA
V gene: TRBV27
D gene: NA
J gene: TRBJ2-7
CDR3 DNA: TGTGCCAGCAGTCCCCCCTTCGGCAGGGCGACGGCCTACGAGCAGTACTTC
CDR3 protein: CASSPPFGRATAYEQYF

clone size: NA
V gene: TRBV5-1
D gene: NA
J gene: TRBJ1-2
CDR3 DNA: TGCGCCAGCAGCTTGGAAGGGGGATATGGCTACACCTTC
CDR3 protein: CASSLEGGYGYTF

clone size: NA
V gene: TRBV7-2
D gene: NA
J gene: TRBJ2-7
CDR3 DNA: TGTGCCAGCAGCTTTGGGGCGACCCCCCGGGAGCAGTACTTC
CDR3 protein: CASSFGATPREQYF

clone size: NA
V gene: TRBV5-4
D gene: TRBD2
J gene: TRBJ2-2
CDR3 DNA: TGTGCCAGCAGCTCCCTGGGGAGCGGGGGGACGAACACCGGGGAGCTGTTTTTT
CDR3 protein: CASSSLGSGGTNTGELFF

clone size: NA
V gene: TRBV6-4
D gene: NA
J gene: TRBJ2-3
CDR3 DNA: TGTGCCAGCAGTGTTAGCGGCACAGATACGCAGTATTTT
CDR3 protein: CASSVSGTDTQYF

clone size: NA
V gene: TRBV7-7
D gene: NA
J gene: TRBJ2-5
CDR3 DNA: TGTGCCAGCAGCTTAGACAGTGGAGAGACCCAGTACTTC
CDR3 protein: CASSLDSGETQYF

clone size: NA
V gene: TRBV7-2
D gene: TRBD1
J gene: TRBJ1-5
CDR3 DNA: TGTGCCAGCAGCTTAGGGGGGACAGGGGGAAATAGCAATCAGCCCCAGCATTTT
CDR3 protein: CASSLGGTGGNSNQPQHF

clone size: NA
V gene: TRBV11-3
D gene: NA
J gene: TRBJ2-3
CDR3 DNA: TGTGCCAGCAGCTCCGGACAGACTCGCACAGATACGCAGTATTTT
CDR3 protein: CASSSGQTRTDTQYF

clone size: NA
V gene: TRBV18
D gene: TRBD1
J gene: TRBJ1-1
CDR3 DNA: TGTGCCAGCTCAGGCCCGGGACAGGGAAACACTGAAGCTTTCTTT
CDR3 protein: CASSGPGQGNTEAFF

clone size: NA
V gene: TRBV18
D gene: TRBD2
J gene: TRBJ2-5
CDR3 DNA: TGTGCCAGCTCACCACGGTTTAGCGGGGAGGAGACCCAGTACTTC
CDR3 protein: CASSPRFSGEETQYF

clone size: NA
V gene: TRBV7-2
D gene: TRBD2
J gene: TRBJ2-5
CDR3 DNA: TGTGCCAGCAGCTCGGGACTAGTGCAAGAGACCCAGTACTTC
CDR3 protein: CASSSGLVQETQYF

clone size: NA
V gene: TRBV5-4
D gene: TRBD1
J gene: TRBJ2-5
CDR3 DNA: TGTGCCAGCAGCTGGACAGGGGGCACATTAGAGACCCAGTACTTC
CDR3 protein: CASSWTGGTLETQYF

clone size: NA
V gene: TRBV25-1
D gene: NA
J gene: TRBJ1-3
CDR3 DNA: TGTGCCAGCAGGGACAGTGGTACCTCTGGAAACACCATATATTTT
CDR3 protein: CASRDSGTSGNTIYF

clone size: NA
V gene: TRBV7-2
D gene: NA
J gene: TRBJ2-7
CDR3 DNA: TGTGCCAGCAGTTCGCTGACACTCGGGAGCTCCTACGAGCAGTACTTC
CDR3 protein: CASSSLTLGSSYEQYF

clone size: few
V gene: TRBV5-6
D gene: NA
J gene: TRBJ2-7
CDR3 DNA: TGTGCCAGCAGCCAACCCTGGAGGGACGAGCAGTACTTC
CDR3 protein: CASSQPWRDEQYF

clone size: few
V gene: TRBV6-5
D gene: TRBD1
J gene: TRBJ2-7
CDR3 DNA: TGTGCCAGCAGCCAACAGGGGGCGAGTTACGAGCAGTACTTC
CDR3 protein: CASSQQGASYEQYF

clone size: NA
V gene: TRBV9
D gene: NA
J gene: TRBJ2-2
CDR3 DNA: TGTGCCAGCAGCCCGACAGCGACCTGGGAGCTGTTTTTT
CDR3 protein: CASSPTATWELFF

clone size: NA
V gene: TRBV29-1
D gene: NA
J gene: TRBJ1-2
CDR3 DNA: TGCAGCGCCTCCCGCGGAGCCACTAACTATGGCTACACCTTC
CDR3 protein: CSASRGATNYGYTF

clone size: NA
V gene: TRBV2
D gene: NA
J gene: TRBJ2-1
CDR3 DNA: TGTGCCAGCAGTAGACTACAGGGCGGGGGGCAGTTCTTC
CDR3 protein: CASSRLQGGGQFF

clone size: NA
V gene: TRBV6-1
D gene: NA
J gene: TRBJ1-5
CDR3 DNA: TGTGCCAGCGGATTTTATCAACAGGGTAGAGTGCCCCAGCATTTT
CDR3 protein: CASGFYQQGRVPQHF

clone size: few
V gene: TRBV6-5
D gene: NA
J gene: TRBJ2-7
CDR3 DNA: TGTGCCAGCAGTTACCCCTGGACTGGGTCGGGCTCCTTC
CDR3 protein: CASSYPWTGSGSF

clone size: once
V gene: TRBV5-6
D gene: NA
J gene: TRBJ2-3
CDR3 DNA: TGTGCCAGCAGCTTGGAGACAGTCCTGGGTACGCAGTATTTT
CDR3 protein: CASSLETVLGTQYF

clone size: NA
V gene: TRBV4-1
D gene: NA
J gene: TRBJ1-3
CDR3 DNA: TGCGCCAGCAGCCAAGGGGGCGGTAACACCATATATTTT
CDR3 protein: CASSQGGGNTIYF

clone size: NA
V gene: TRBV6-5
D gene: TRBD1
J gene: TRBJ2-1
CDR3 DNA: TGTGCCAGCAGTCCGGGACAGGGTCGGAATGAGCAGTTCTTC
CDR3 protein: CASSPGQGRNEQFF

clone size: NA
V gene: TRBV18
D gene: TRBD1
J gene: TRBJ1-6
CDR3 DNA: TGTGCCAGCTCACCACAGGGACAGGGGAGTATCAATTCACCCCTCCACTTT
CDR3 protein: CASSPQGQGSINSPLHF

clone size: NA
V gene: TRBV2
D gene: NA
J gene: TRBJ1-2
CDR3 DNA: TGTGCCAGCAGTAGGTCTCTATGGGCCTATGGCTACACCTTC
CDR3 protein: CASSRSLWAYGYTF

clone size: NA
V gene: TRBV5-4
D gene: NA
J gene: TRBJ2-1
CDR3 DNA: TGTGCCAGCAGCTCTCGCACTTGGTGGGGGGACAGCTACAATGAGCAGTTCTTC
CDR3 protein: CASSSRTWWGDSYNEQFF

clone size: few
V gene: TRBV5-6
D gene: NA
J gene: TRBJ1-4
CDR3 DNA: TGTGCCAGCAGCTCGGTGCAGGCGGGCCCTGAAAAACTGTTTTTT
CDR3 protein: CASSSVQAGPEKLFF

clone size: NA
V gene: TRBV19
D gene: NA
J gene: TRBJ2-2
CDR3 DNA: TGTGCCACAAACGAGGGCAGAGGCTTAGGGGAGCTGTTTTTT
CDR3 protein: CATNEGRGLGELFF

clone size: NA
V gene: TRBV7-6
D gene: TRBD1
J gene: TRBJ1-1
CDR3 DNA: TGTGCCAGCAGCTCTAACAGGGGGGCTGAAGCTTTCTTT
CDR3 protein: CASSSNRGAEAFF

clone size: few
V gene: TRBV28
D gene: TRBD1
J gene: TRBJ1-2
CDR3 DNA: TGTGCCAGCAGCAGGGGGGACTATGGCTACACCTTC
CDR3 protein: CASSRGDYGYTF

clone size: NA
V gene: TRBV4-3
D gene: NA
J gene: TRBJ1-2
CDR3 DNA: TGCGCCAGCAGCCAAGCAAACTATGGCTACACCTTC
CDR3 protein: CASSQANYGYTF

clone size: NA
V gene: TRBV5-6
D gene: NA
J gene: TRBJ1-6
CDR3 DNA: TGTGCCAGCAGAAGAGACAGTGCGAGCTCCTATAATTCACCCCTCCACTTT
CDR3 protein: CASRRDSASSYNSPLHF

clone size: once
V gene: TRBV7-2
D gene: TRBD2
J gene: TRBJ2-5
CDR3 DNA: TGTGCCAGCGCGGGACTAGCGCGCGAGACCCAGTACTTC
CDR3 protein: CASAGLARETQYF

clone size: NA
V gene: TRBV7-9
D gene: NA
J gene: TRBJ1-5
CDR3 DNA: TGTGCCAGCAGCTTAACTAATCAGCCCCAGCATTTT
CDR3 protein: CASSLTNQPQHF

clone size: NA
V gene: TRBV2
D gene: NA
J gene: TRBJ1-5
CDR3 DNA: TGTGCCAGCAGTGAAGCGCTGGACTTCTCCCAGCCCCAGCATTTT
CDR3 protein: CASSEALDFSQPQHF

clone size: few
V gene: TRBV2
D gene: NA
J gene: TRBJ1-6
CDR3 DNA: TGTGCCAGCAGTATCGAGGACGGGAGGGGGTCACCCCTCCACTTT
CDR3 protein: CASSIEDGRGSPLHF

clone size: NA
V gene: TRBV28
D gene: TRBD1
J gene: TRBJ2-1
CDR3 DNA: TGTGCCAGCTCCCGGGACAGGGGATATACGGGGCAGTTCTTC
CDR3 protein: CASSRDRGYTGQFF

clone size: NA
V gene: TRBV6-5
D gene: NA
J gene: TRBJ1-1
CDR3 DNA: TGTGCCAGCAGAAGGGGGAGATACACTGAAGCTTTCTTT
CDR3 protein: CASRRGRYTEAFF

clone size: once
V gene: TRBV5-1
D gene: NA
J gene: TRBJ2-3
CDR3 DNA: TGCGCCAGCAGCTTGGCCAGTCGGAGGGGCACAGATACGCAGTATTTT
CDR3 protein: CASSLASRRGTDTQYF

clone size: NA
V gene: TRBV6-1
D gene: TRBD1
J gene: TRBJ2-5
CDR3 DNA: TGTGCCAGTGGGGGACAGATAAAAGAGACCCAGTACTTC
CDR3 protein: CASGGQIKETQYF

clone size: NA
V gene: TRBV28
D gene: NA
J gene: TRBJ1-6
CDR3 DNA: TGTGCCAGCACTCCCCCGGGTTCACCCCTCCACTTT
CDR3 protein: CASTPPGSPLHF

clone size: NA
V gene: TRBV11-1
D gene: TRBD1
J gene: TRBJ2-7
CDR3 DNA: TGTGCCAGCAGCTCATGGGGACAGGGCAACTCCTACGAGCAGTACTTC
CDR3 protein: CASSSWGQGNSYEQYF

clone size: NA
V gene: TRBV28
D gene: TRBD1
J gene: TRBJ1-1
CDR3 DNA: TGTGCCAGCGGGACAGGTTCCCAAAAAGCTTTCTTT
CDR3 protein: CASGTGSQKAFF

clone size: once
V gene: TRBV10-1
D gene: NA
J gene: TRBJ1-5
CDR3 DNA: TGCGCCAGCAGTGATAATAGCAATCAGCCCCAGCATTTT
CDR3 protein: CASSDNSNQPQHF

clone size: once
V gene: TRBV2
D gene: NA
J gene: TRBJ1-4
CDR3 DNA: TGTGCCAGCATACAGGGACAAGCTAATGAAAAACTGTTTTTT
CDR3 protein: CASIQGQANEKLFF

clone size: few
V gene: TRBV28
D gene: NA
J gene: TRBJ1-4
CDR3 DNA: TGTGCCAGCAGTTTAGTGGAGCCGCGCGAAAAACTGTTTTTT
CDR3 protein: CASSLVEPREKLFF

clone size: NA
V gene: TRBV18
D gene: NA
J gene: TRBJ1-2
CDR3 DNA: TGTGCCAGCTCACCAGGCAGCTATGGCTACACCTTC
CDR3 protein: CASSPGSYGYTF

clone size: NA
V gene: TRBV11-1
D gene: TRBD2
J gene: TRBJ2-3
CDR3 DNA: TGTGCCAGCAGCCATACCGGGACTAGCTGGGAAGATACGCAGTATTTT
CDR3 protein: CASSHTGTSWEDTQYF

clone size: NA
V gene: TRBV6-6
D gene: TRBD1
J gene: TRBJ2-7
CDR3 DNA: TGTGCCAGCAGTTACTCTTTGGACAGGGGATACGAGCAGTACTTC
CDR3 protein: CASSYSLDRGYEQYF

clone size: NA
V gene: TRBV6-1
D gene: TRBD2
J gene: TRBJ2-3
CDR3 DNA: TGTGCCAGCAGTCCCCCCGGGGGGGCAACAGATACGCAGTATTTT
CDR3 protein: CASSPPGGATDTQYF